This TCR beta chain comes out of a study of cytotoxic CD8 clonotypes in ibrutinib-treated CLL. Overall study context: Complete response was seen in 2 patients and partial in about 24; some 12 progressed and roughly 15 stayed remitted after a median around 6 years. Overall study findings and caveats: Sampling of sustained-remission and progressing patients occurred at differing times. Clonality went up at the time of ibrutinib response, stayed stable in sustained remission, and later dropped back toward its baseline level at progression.

Assay: immunoSEQ multiplex PCR; the TCRdb copy retains only in-frame clones and omits some. The data show about 12,000 clones, 81% seen once. A remark on this clone: The antigen is undetermined.

Germline V lookup: CDR1 SGDLS, CDR2 YYNGEE. Trimming stripped 1 base from V and 0 bases from J, with 9 bases between. This CDR3 is built from 15 residues. This TCR was recovered from a human donor with chronic lymphocytic leukemia. This material consisted of PBMCs, taken at disease progression, from a patient treated with ibrutinib. This chain joins TRBV9 and TRBJ2-3, with TRBD2 as a possible D gene (6 bases). The CDR3 region has the DNA TGTGCCAGCAGCGTACAAAGCGGGAGCACAGATACGCAGTATTTT. This translates into CASSVQSGSTDTQYF.